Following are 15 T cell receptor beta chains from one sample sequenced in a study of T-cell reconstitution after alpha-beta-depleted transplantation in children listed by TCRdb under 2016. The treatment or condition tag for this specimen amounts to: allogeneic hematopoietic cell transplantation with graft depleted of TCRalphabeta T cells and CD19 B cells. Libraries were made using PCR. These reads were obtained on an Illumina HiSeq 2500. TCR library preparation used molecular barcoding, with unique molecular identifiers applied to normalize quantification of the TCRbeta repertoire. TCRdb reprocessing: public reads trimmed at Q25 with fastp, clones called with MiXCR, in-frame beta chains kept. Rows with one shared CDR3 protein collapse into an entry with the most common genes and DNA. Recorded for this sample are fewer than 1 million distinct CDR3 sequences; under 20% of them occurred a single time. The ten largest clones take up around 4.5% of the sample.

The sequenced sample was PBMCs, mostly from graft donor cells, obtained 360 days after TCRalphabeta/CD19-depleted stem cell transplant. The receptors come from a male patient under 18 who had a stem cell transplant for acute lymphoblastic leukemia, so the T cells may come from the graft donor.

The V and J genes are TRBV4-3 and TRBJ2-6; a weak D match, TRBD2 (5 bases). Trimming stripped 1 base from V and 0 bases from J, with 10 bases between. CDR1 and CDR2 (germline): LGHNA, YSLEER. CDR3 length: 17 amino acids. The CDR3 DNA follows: TGCGCCAGCAGCCAAGGGATCGGGAACTCTGGGGCCAACGTCCTGACTTTC. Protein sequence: CASSQGIGNSGANVLTF.

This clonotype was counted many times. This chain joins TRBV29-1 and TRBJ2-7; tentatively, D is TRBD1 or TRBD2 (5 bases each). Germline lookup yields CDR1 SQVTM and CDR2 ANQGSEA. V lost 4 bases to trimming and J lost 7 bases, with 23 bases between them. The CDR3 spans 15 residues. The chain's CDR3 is CSVAVGPRGLDEQYF. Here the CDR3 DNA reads TGCAGCGTTGCGGTGGGGCCCCGGGGTCTGGATGAGCAGTACTTC.

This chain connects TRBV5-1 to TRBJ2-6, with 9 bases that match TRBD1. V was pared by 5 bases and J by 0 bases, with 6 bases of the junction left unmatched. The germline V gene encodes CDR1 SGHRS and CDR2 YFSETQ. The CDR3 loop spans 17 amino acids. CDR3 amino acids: CASSFGTGSSGANVLTF. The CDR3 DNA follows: TGCGCCAGCAGTTTCGGGACAGGGAGCTCTGGGGCCAACGTCCTGACTTTC.

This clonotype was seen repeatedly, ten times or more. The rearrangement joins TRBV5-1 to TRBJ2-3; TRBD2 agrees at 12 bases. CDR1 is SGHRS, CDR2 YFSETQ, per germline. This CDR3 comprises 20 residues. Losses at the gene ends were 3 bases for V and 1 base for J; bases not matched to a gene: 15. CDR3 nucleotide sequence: TGCGCCAGCAGCTCGACGTCCTTTCTAGCGGGAGGGCTGGGCACAGATACGCAGTATTTT. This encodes CASSSTSFLAGGLGTDTQYF.

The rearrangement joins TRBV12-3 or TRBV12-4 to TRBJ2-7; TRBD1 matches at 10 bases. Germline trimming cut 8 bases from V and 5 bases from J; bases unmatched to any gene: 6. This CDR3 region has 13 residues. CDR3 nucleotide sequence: TGTGCCAGCGGCCGACAGGGGGCTCACGAGCAGTACTTC. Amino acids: CASGRQGAHEQYF.

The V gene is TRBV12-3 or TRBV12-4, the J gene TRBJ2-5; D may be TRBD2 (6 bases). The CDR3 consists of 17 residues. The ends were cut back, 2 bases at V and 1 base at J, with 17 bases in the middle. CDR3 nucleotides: TGTGCCAGCAGTTTATGGGGAGGAGGAGTTCTCCAAGAGACCCAGTACTTC. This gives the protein CASSLWGGGVLQETQYF.

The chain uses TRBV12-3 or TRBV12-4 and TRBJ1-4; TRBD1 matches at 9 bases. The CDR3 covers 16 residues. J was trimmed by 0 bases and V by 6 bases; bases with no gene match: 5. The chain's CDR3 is CASSRDRATTNEKLFF. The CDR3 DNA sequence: TGTGCCAGCAGCCGGGACAGGGCGACAACTAATGAAAAACTGTTTTTT.

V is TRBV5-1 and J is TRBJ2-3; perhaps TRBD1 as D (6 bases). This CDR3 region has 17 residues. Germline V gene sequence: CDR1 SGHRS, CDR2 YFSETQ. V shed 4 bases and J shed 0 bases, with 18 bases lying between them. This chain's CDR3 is CASSSPSGTPSTDTQYF. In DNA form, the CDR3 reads TGCGCCAGCAGCAGTCCTTCAGGGACACCTAGCACAGATACGCAGTATTTT. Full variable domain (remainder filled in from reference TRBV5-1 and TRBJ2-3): KAGVTQTPRYLIKTRGQQVTLSCSPISGHRSVSWYQQTPGQGLQFLFEYFSETQRNKGNFPGRFSGRQFSNSRSEMNVSTLELGDSALYLCASSSPSGTPSTDTQYFGPGTRLTVL.

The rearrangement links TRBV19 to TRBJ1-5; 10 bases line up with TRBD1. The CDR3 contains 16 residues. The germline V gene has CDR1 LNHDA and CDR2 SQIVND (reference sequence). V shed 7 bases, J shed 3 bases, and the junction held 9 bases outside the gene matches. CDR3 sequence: CASKNPDRGNNQPQHF. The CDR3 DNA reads TGTGCCAGTAAAAACCCGGACAGGGGGAACAATCAGCCCCAGCATTTT.

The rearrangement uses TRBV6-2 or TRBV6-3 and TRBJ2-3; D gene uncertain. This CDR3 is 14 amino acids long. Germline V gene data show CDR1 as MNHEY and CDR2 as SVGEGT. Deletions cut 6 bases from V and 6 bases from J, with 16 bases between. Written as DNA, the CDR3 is TGTGCCAGCAGCCATCCAGGATTAGGGGATACGCAGTATTTT. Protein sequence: CASSHPGLGDTQYF.

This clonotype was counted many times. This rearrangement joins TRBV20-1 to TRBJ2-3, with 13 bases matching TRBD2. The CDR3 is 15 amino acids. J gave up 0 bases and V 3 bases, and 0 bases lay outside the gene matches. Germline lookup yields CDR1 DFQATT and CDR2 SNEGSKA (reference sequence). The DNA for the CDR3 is TGCAGTGCTAGGGGACTAGCGGGGAGCACAGATACGCAGTATTTT. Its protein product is CSARGLAGSTDTQYF.

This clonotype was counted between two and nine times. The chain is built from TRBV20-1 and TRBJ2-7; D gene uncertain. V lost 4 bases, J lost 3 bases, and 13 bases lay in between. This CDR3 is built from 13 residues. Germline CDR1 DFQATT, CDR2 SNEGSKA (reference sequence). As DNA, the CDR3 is TGCAGTGCTATCTCTTATCTTGTCTACGAGCAGTACTTC. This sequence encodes CSAISYLVYEQYF.

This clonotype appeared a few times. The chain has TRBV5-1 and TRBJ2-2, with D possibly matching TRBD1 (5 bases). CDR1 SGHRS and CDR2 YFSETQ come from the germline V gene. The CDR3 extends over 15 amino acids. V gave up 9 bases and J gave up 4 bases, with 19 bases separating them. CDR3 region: CATNQGYRGTGELFF. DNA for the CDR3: TGCGCCACCAATCAGGGCTACCGCGGCACCGGGGAGCTGTTTTTT.

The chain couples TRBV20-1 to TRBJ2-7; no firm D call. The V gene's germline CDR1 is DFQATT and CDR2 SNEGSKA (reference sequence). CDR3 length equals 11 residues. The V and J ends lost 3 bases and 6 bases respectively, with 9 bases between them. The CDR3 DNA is TGCAGTGCTAGGTCGACGCGCGAGCAGTACTTC. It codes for CSARSTREQYF.

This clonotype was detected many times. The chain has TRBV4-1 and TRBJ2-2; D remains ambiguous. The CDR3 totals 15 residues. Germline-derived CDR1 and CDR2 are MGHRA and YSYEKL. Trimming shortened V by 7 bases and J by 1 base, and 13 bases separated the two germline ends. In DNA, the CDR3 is TGCGCCAGCATTAAGTCCGTTTTGAACACCGGGGAGCTGTTTTTT. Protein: CASIKSVLNTGELFF.